This T cell receptor beta chain stems from a study of CD8+ T cells in alopecia areata listed by TCRdb under 2018. Turning to the overall study: The treated patients, all with moderate-to-severe alopecia areata, were enrolled in an open-label pilot trial of oral tofacitinib given at 5 to 10 mg twice daily. Patients received tofacitinib for 6 to 18 months and were then followed off drug for 6 months to check for delayed response and recurrence. To study T cell clonal expansion in alopecia areata, the researchers applied high-throughput TCRbeta sequencing to both the C3H/HeJ mouse model and human patients. Scalp tissue and sorted CD4+ and CD8+ peripheral blood T cells from patchy and totalis/universalis alopecia areata patients and from healthy controls were covered by human TCRbeta sequencing. Patients on tofacitinib were biopsied at baseline and after 4 and 24 weeks of treatment, and several of the patients also had a later scalp biopsy. Scalp clonality was compared across normal scalp (n=4), patchy alopecia areata scalp (n=8), and alopecia totalis/universalis scalp (n=8). The RNA source kit depended on sample type: the PAXgene miRNA kit for fixed scalp, the miRNeasy kit for PBMCs, and the RNeasy kit for mouse skin. TCRbeta CDR3 regions were amplified by immunoSEQ multiplex PCR using 35 Vbeta forward and 13 Jbeta reverse primers. Overall study results and their limits: Lesional scalp, especially in alopecia totalis/universalis, showed higher clonality and more expanded CD8+ clones than normal scalp, suggesting antigenic drive. TCR sequences shared between patients were less clear than in mice, possibly partly because of HLA diversity in the patient population. Unlike mouse skin, where gammadelta T cells dominate, normal human skin contains resident alphabeta T cells that get sequenced too, which complicates analysis of the scalp TCR repertoire.

The meaning of the sample's time point label: baseline before oral tofacitinib. Peripheral blood and lesional scalp punch biopsies were obtained from patients with alopecia areata. PBMCs were separated by density centrifugation and stained for CD3, CD4 and CD8, after which CD4+ and CD8+ T cells were sorted on a FACSAria. The receptor library was made with the immunoSEQ multiplex PCR assay. For TCR sequencing, RNA was extracted from every sample and reverse transcribed into cDNA to serve as template. SuperScript III was used to make first-strand cDNA, primed with a 2:1 mix of oligo-dT and random hexamers. A synthetic immune receptor repertoire was used to gauge amplification bias, and whatever bias remained was removed computationally. The authors' analysis ran thus. After raw reads were preprocessed to remove errors, the CDR3 was defined following IMGT conventions as running from the conserved cysteine to phenylalanine. Clonality was computed by normalizing Shannon entropy by log2 of the number of productive unique TCRs and subtracting the result from 1. CD4 or CD8 identity of scalp clones was inferred by cross-referencing scalp TCRbeta sequences with sorted blood CD4 and CD8 repertoires. What TCRdb holds here is the immuneACCESS table cut down to in-frame rearrangements. Part of the clones is not present; checked against another copy, under half of the missing clones reflect an unresolved V gene, and the others are unexplained. The DNA gave D and trimming, while V, J and clone size come from that table. This sample has about 180,000 clones in its table, and about 63% of those were observed once. Roughly 1.7% of the sample is taken by the ten largest.

Regarding this clone: Its target antigen remains unknown. Per-base qualities were not stored, and no clone one base away is much larger.

The germline V gene yields SQVTM for CDR1 and ANQGSEA for CDR2. Cut back by 0 bases and 6 bases, the V and J ends lie 11 bases apart. The CDR3 contains 13 residues, cysteine and phenylalanine counted. Of the read, only the CDR3 DNA is kept; its 39 bases are in frame from base 1. Specimen: CD4+ T cells sorted from blood, collected at week 0. This receptor was identified in a human donor with alopecia areata. The chain is made from TRBV29-1 and TRBJ1-1; the D gene is perhaps TRBD1, on 5 matching bases. The CDR3 reads as follows: CSVEEIQGAEAFF. The base sequence is TGCAGCGTTGAAGAGATTCAGGGCGCTGAAGCTTTCTTT.